The 14 T cell receptor beta chains listed next were all sequenced from one sample in a study of cytomegalovirus exposure and HLA in healthy donors. The table came from immunoSEQ multiplex PCR; TCRdb's copy has only in-frame clones and leaves some out. The sample comprises 67,000 or so clones, 85% to 95% of which are singletons, and about 1.4% rests with the top ten. Sequenced input: PBMCs. Every receptor here comes from a man in his late teens or twenties in good health and CMV-seropositive.

The chain couples TRBV11-1 to TRBJ2-1, with D perhaps TRBD2 (5 bases). The CDR3 runs to 16 residues. The germline V gene encodes CDR1 SGHAT and CDR2 FQDESV (reference sequence). With 5 bases removed from V and 1 base from J, the gap between germline ends came to 15 bases. CDR3 in amino acids: CASSPPGSASYNEQFF. The DNA for the CDR3 is TGTGCCAGCAGCCCCCCGGGTAGCGCTTCCTACAATGAGCAGTTCTTC. The entire variable domain, with the rest obtained from reference TRBV11-1 and TRBJ2-1, is as follows: EAEVAQSPRYKITEKSQAVAFWCDPISGHATLYWYRQILGQGPELLVQFQDESVVDDSQLPKDRFSAERLKGVDSTLKIQPAELGDSAMYLCASSPPGSASYNEQFFGPGTRLTVL.

The chain links TRBV15 to TRBJ2-4; 10 nucleotides agree with TRBD2. Germline loops: CDR1 LNHNV, CDR2 YYDKDF (reference sequence). This CDR3 region has 17 residues. The V and J ends lost 0 bases and 2 bases, in that order; junction bases with no gene match: 4. The CDR3 coding sequence is TGTGCCACCAGCAGAGATCCTAGCGGGAGTTCCAAAAACATTCAGTACTTC. This sequence encodes CATSRDPSGSSKNIQYF.

V usage is TRBV10-1 and J usage is TRBJ2-3; a possible D gene is TRBD1 (6 bases). CDR1 WNHNN and CDR2 SYGVQD come from the germline V gene (reference sequence). V was clipped by 8 bases and J by 2 bases, with 14 bases between them. CDR3 length equals 14 residues. In DNA, the CDR3 is TGCGCCAGCGCGGTGGACAGAGTCACAGATACGCAGTATTTT. This sequence encodes CASAVDRVTDTQYF.

The chain employs TRBV5-1 and TRBJ1-3, with 7 bases matching TRBD1. CDR3 size: 14 residues. Trimming took 4 bases from V and 2 from J; bases not matched to a gene: 3. Germline V lookup: CDR1 SGHRS, CDR2 YFSETQ. CDR3 amino acids: CASSQGQPGNTIYF. CDR3 nucleotides: TGCGCCAGCAGCCAGGGACAGCCTGGAAACACCATATATTTT.

The chain joins TRBV7-6 to TRBJ2-7; 10 bases agree with TRBD2. The CDR3 runs to 18 residues. Germline V lookup: CDR1 SGHVS, CDR2 FNYEAQ. V lost 1 base and J lost 0; bases outside the gene matches: 9. CDR3 sequence (DNA): TGTGCCAGCAGCTTAGAGGCTAGCGGGGGAGTTAGCTCCTACGAGCAGTACTTC. It translates to CASSLEASGGVSSYEQYF. The full variable domain, in which reference TRBV7-6 and TRBJ2-7 provide the parts outside the CDR3, is GAGVSQSPRYKVTKRGQDVALRCDPISGHVSLYWYRQALGQGPEFLTYFNYEAQQDKSGLPNDRFSAERPEGSISTLTIQRTEQRDSAMYRCASSLEASGGVSSYEQYFGPGTRLTVT.

This sequence joins TRBV5-1 and TRBJ1-2; maybe TRBD1 (6 bases). Germline assignment: CDR1 SGHRS and CDR2 YFSETQ. V lost 0 bases, J lost 1 base, and 10 bases lay in between. The CDR3 is made up of 15 amino acids. This CDR3 is CASSLGDTINYGYTF. The DNA of the CDR3 is TGCGCCAGCAGCTTGGGGGACACCATTAACTATGGCTACACCTTC.

J is TRBJ1-6 and V is TRBV19, with a tentative D call TRBD1 (5 bases). The CDR3 is 16 residues long. CDR1 and CDR2 (germline): LNHDA, SQIVND (reference sequence). Deletions cut 5 bases from V and 1 base from J, with 12 bases between. The CDR3 loop is CASSGGVQSYNSPLHF. In DNA form, the CDR3 reads TGTGCCAGTAGTGGGGGGGTGCAGTCCTATAATTCACCCCTCCACTTT.

The sample holds one count of this clone. The chain joins TRBV19 to TRBJ1-2; unclear D gene. Trimming took 1 base from V and 0 from J, leaving 12 bases between them. This CDR3 has 16 residues. Germline V lookup: CDR1 LNHDA, CDR2 SQIVND (reference sequence). CDR3 sequence reads: CASSIGTEAANYGYTF. The CDR3 DNA reads as TGTGCCAGTAGTATAGGGACGGAGGCTGCTAACTATGGCTACACCTTC. The full variable domain, completed using reference TRBV19 and TRBJ1-2, is DGGITQSPKYLFRKEGQNVTLSCEQNLNHDAMYWYRQDPGQGLRLIYYSQIVNDFQKGDIAEGYSVSREKKESFPLTVTSAQKNPTAFYLCASSIGTEAANYGYTFGSGTRLTVV.

The J gene is TRBJ2-1, the V gene TRBV6-1; 12 nucleotides agree with TRBD2. The length of the CDR3 is 18 residues. V was clipped by 4 bases and J by 5 bases; unmatched bases: 12. From germline, CDR1 is MNHNS and CDR2 SASEGT. The chain's CDR3 is CASSGVWGWTSGNNEQFF. The CDR3 DNA follows: TGTGCCAGCAGTGGGGTTTGGGGATGGACTAGCGGGAACAATGAGCAGTTCTTC.

This chain connects TRBV4-1 to TRBJ2-3; 7 positions match TRBD1. Per the germline V gene, CDR1 is MGHRA and CDR2 is YSYEKL. J gave up 2 bases and V 2 bases, and 10 bases lay outside the gene matches. The CDR3 is 17 residues long. The CDR3 here is CASSQSPGTVFTDTQYF. The CDR3 bases are TGCGCCAGCAGCCAATCCCCCGGGACAGTTTTCACAGATACGCAGTATTTT.

V and J are TRBV6-1 and TRBJ1-2; the D is unclear. Germline V gives CDR1 MNHNS, CDR2 SASEGT. Trimming shortened V by 5 bases and J by 8 bases, and 12 bases separated the two germline ends. There are 12 residues in the CDR3. CDR3 sequence: CASSKPIVGYTF. The CDR3 DNA reads as TGTGCCAGCAGTAAACCTATAGTGGGCTACACCTTC.

This clone was seen once. The gene calls are TRBV2 and TRBJ2-5; 11 bases line up with TRBD1. The CDR3 sequence is 13 residues long. V shed 7 bases, J shed 7 bases, and the junction held 5 bases outside the gene matches. Germline lookup yields CDR1 SNHLY and CDR2 FYNNEI. The CDR3 coding sequence is TGTGCCAGCAAGCGGGGGACAGGGGGGACCCAGTACTTC. Protein sequence: CASKRGTGGTQYF.

The gene calls are TRBV28 and TRBJ1-1, with D tentatively TRBD1 (5 bases). This CDR3 comprises 15 residues. V shed 3 bases and J shed 5 bases, with 16 bases lying between them. The germline CDR1 and CDR2 sequences are MDHEN and SYDVKM. The CDR3 DNA reads TGTGCCAGCAGTTTTGGTGGCGCGGGGGATACTGAAGCTTTCTTT. It codes for CASSFGGAGDTEAFF.

The gene calls are TRBV19 and TRBJ1-4; D possibly corresponds to TRBD1 (5 bases). Trimming shortened V by 2 bases and J by 7 bases, and 14 bases separated the two germline ends. The CDR3 has 15 residues. Per the germline V gene, CDR1 is LNHDA and CDR2 is SQIVND (reference sequence). CDR3 sequence reads: CASSIFGAGGEKLFF. In DNA form, the CDR3 reads TGTGCCAGTAGTATATTCGGGGCCGGGGGTGAAAAACTGTTTTTT. The variable domain in full, with the rest retrieved from reference TRBV19 and TRBJ1-4, is DGGITQSPKYLFRKEGQNVTLSCEQNLNHDAMYWYRQDPGQGLRLIYYSQIVNDFQKGDIAEGYSVSREKKESFPLTVTSAQKNPTAFYLCASSIFGAGGEKLFFGSGTQLSVL.